A single sample is the source of the 10 T cell receptor beta chains below, sequenced in a study of T-cell memory formation after mild COVID-19. TCRdb passed the 5' RACE reads through MiXCR, listing each CDR3 protein once. The sample lists just over 50,000 distinct CDR3 sequences, over 8.5% seen once, with approximately 10% in the top ten. The specimen was PBMCs or a T cell subset sorted from them (not recorded which). These receptor sequences come from an adult woman who had mild COVID-19 (a few samples of this study predate the infection). Cell type and time point are not known.

In this sample, this clonotype turned up a few times. This chain links TRBV16 with TRBJ1-2, with a weak D call TRBD1 (5 bases). The CDR3 contains 14 residues. Trimming cost V 0 bases and J 9 bases, with 14 bases left between them. Germline CDR1 KGHSY, CDR2 FQNENV. This chain's CDR3 is CASSQSVFQGSYTF. CDR3 DNA sequence: TGTGCCAGCAGCCAATCCGTCTTCCAGGGAAGCTACACCTTC. Full variable domain (rest looked up from reference TRBV16 and TRBJ1-2): GEEVAQTPKHLVRGEGQKAKLYCAPIKGHSYVFWYQQVLKNEFKFLISFQNENVFDETGMPKERFSAKCLPNSPCSLEIQATKLEDSAVYFCASSQSVFQGSYTFGSGTRLTVV.

The sample holds a few counts of this clonotype. V and J are TRBV20-1 and TRBJ2-5; perhaps TRBD1 as D (5 bases). Trimming left V 3 bases short and J 4 bases short, with 15 bases between. This CDR3 contains 14 residues. Germline CDR1 is DFQATT and CDR2 is SNEGSKA (reference sequence). The DNA of the CDR3 is TGCAGTGCTAGGTCGGCAGGGAAGGGAGAGACCCAGTACTTC. Protein product: CSARSAGKGETQYF.

The CDR3 protein is CASQALGGNQPQHF. The DNA of the CDR3 is TGTGCCAGTCAGGCTCTGGGGGGCAATCAGCCCCAGCATTTT. The chain uses TRBV6-1 and TRBJ1-5, with TRBD1 as a possible D gene (5 bases). Germline values: CDR1 MNHNS, CDR2 SASEGT. Trimming took 9 bases from V and 2 from J, leaving 14 bases between them. The CDR3 has 14 residues.

This clonotype was seen at least ten times. The V gene is TRBV5-1, the J gene TRBJ1-2; the D is unclear. The germline V gene has CDR1 SGHRS and CDR2 YFSETQ. CDR3 length: 13 amino acids. The V end lost 0 bases, the J end lost 2 bases, and 5 bases lay between the germline ends. CDR3: CASSLEGNYGYTF. The CDR3 bases are TGCGCCAGCAGCTTGGAAGGAAACTATGGCTACACCTTC. The whole variable domain, filled in from reference TRBV5-1 and TRBJ1-2, reads KAGVTQTPRYLIKTRGQQVTLSCSPISGHRSVSWYQQTPGQGLQFLFEYFSETQRNKGNFPGRFSGRQFSNSRSEMNVSTLELGDSALYLCASSLEGNYGYTFGSGTRLTVV.

This clonotype was seen more than once but under ten times. The chain combines TRBV5-1 with TRBJ1-1, with a tentative D call TRBD1 (5 bases). Germline loops: CDR1 SGHRS, CDR2 YFSETQ. This CDR3 region has 13 residues. The germline V and J ends were trimmed by 4 bases and 1 base, with 8 bases remaining between them. The CDR3 reads CASSQGGNTEAFF. CDR3 nucleotide sequence: TGCGCCAGCAGCCAGGGAGGGAACACTGAAGCTTTCTTT.

This clonotype has just a few counts. This rearrangement joins TRBV20-1 to TRBJ1-5, with D perhaps matching TRBD1 (6 bases). Germline V gene lookup returns CDR1 DFQATT and CDR2 SNEGSKA (reference sequence). This CDR3 spans 12 amino acids. The V end was cut by 3 bases, the J end by 9 bases, with 12 bases between. CDR3 sequence: CSARLQGRPQHF. In nucleotides, the CDR3 is TGCAGTGCTAGGCTGCAGGGGCGGCCCCAGCATTTT.

This chain connects TRBV27 to TRBJ2-7, with D unclear. The CDR3 runs to 13 residues. With 5 bases removed from V and 8 bases from J, the gap between germline ends came to 16 bases. From germline, CDR1 is MNHEY and CDR2 SMNVEV (reference sequence). DNA of the CDR3: TGTGCCAGCAGTCCCACGGCCCGATCAAAGCAGTACTTC. Protein: CASSPTARSKQYF.

This clonotype was observed at least ten times. The chain has TRBV7-6 and TRBJ2-7; D remains ambiguous. V lost 1 base, J lost 5 bases, and 6 bases lay in between. Germline-derived CDR1 and CDR2 are SGHVS and FNYEAQ. The CDR3 runs to 12 residues. DNA for the CDR3: TGTGCCAGCAGCTTAGACCGGCACGAGCAGTACTTC. Protein: CASSLDRHEQYF.

The chain uses TRBV4-2 and TRBJ2-3; 9 bases fit TRBD2. The CDR3 is 16 amino acids. V trimming: 2 bases; J trimming: 6 bases; junction bases outside the gene matches: 9. Germline-derived CDR1 and CDR2 are LGHNA and YNFKEQ. The CDR3 sequence: CASSQLSGGPSDTQYF. The CDR3 DNA reads as TGTGCCAGCAGCCAACTGAGCGGGGGGCCATCCGATACGCAGTATTTT.

This clonotype was seen only a few times. The rearrangement links TRBV7-2 to TRBJ2-3, with 8 nucleotides matching TRBD1. This CDR3 comprises 14 residues. Germline V gene sequence: CDR1 SGHTA, CDR2 FQGNSA. Trimming removed 1 base from V and 5 bases from J; junction bases left unmatched: 2. CDR3 coding DNA: TGTGCCAGCAGCTTAGGACAGGGGATAGATACGCAGTATTTT. Its translation: CASSLGQGIDTQYF. The whole variable domain, remainder taken from reference TRBV7-2 and TRBJ2-3, is GAGVSQSPSNKVTEKGKDVELRCDPISGHTALYWYRQSLGQGLEFLIYFQGNSAPDKSGLPSDRFSAERTGGSVSTLTIQRTQQEDSAVYLCASSLGQGIDTQYFGPGTRLTVL.